Listed below are T cell receptor beta chains from one sample, sequenced in a study of OX40 agonist ivuxolimab in advanced cancers. The repertoire was sequenced with immunoSEQ multiplex PCR; TCRdb's copy has only in-frame clones and lacks some. The sample has around 60,000 clones; roughly 80% are singletons. The sequences come from CD4+ or CD8+ T cells sorted from blood, collected in a trial of the OX40 agonist ivuxolimab. Receptors originate from an adult with an advanced solid tumor such as melanoma, head and neck, liver or kidney cancer. The CDR3 runs from the conserved cysteine through the conserved F or W. Each record gives: D gene, J gene, V gene, clone size, CDR3 DNA, CDR3 protein. The D gene is left open where the match is weak. The size entry is marked missing in some rows and otherwise reads once, few, many or a size class.

TRBD1	TRBJ2-7	TRBV27	NA	TGTGCCAGCAGATTGTCCGGGACAGGGAGGGCCGAGCAGTACTTC	CASRLSGTGRAEQYF
NA	TRBJ1-1	TRBV2	NA	TGTGCCAGCAGTACCACGGGACTGATGAACACTGAAGCTTTCTTT	CASSTTGLMNTEAFF
NA	TRBJ1-2	TRBV5-1	NA	TGCGCCAGCAGCGCATTCAGGACCACGATGAGGTATGGCTACACCTTC	CASSAFRTTMRYGYTF
NA	TRBJ2-2	TRBV7-2	NA	TGTGCCAGCAGCGCACAAGGACCTGGGTGGGGATCCGGGGAGCTGTTTTTT	CASSAQGPGWGSGELFF
NA	TRBJ1-1	TRBV5-1	NA	TGCGCCAGCAGCTTGGGGCCAGCGAACACTGAAGCTTTCTTT	CASSLGPANTEAFF
NA	TRBJ2-7	TRBV28	once	TGTGCCAGCAGTTTCTCTGGCAGGGTGGGCTACGAGCAGTACTTC	CASSFSGRVGYEQYF
TRBD1	TRBJ2-2	TRBV19	once	TGTGCCAGTAGCACCGCTGGGACAGGGGCCGGGGAGCTGTTTTTT	CASSTAGTGAGELFF
TRBD2	TRBJ2-1	TRBV9	NA	TGTGCCAGCAGCGTAGAGGGGACTAGATCAAATGAGCAGTTCTTC	CASSVEGTRSNEQFF
TRBD1	TRBJ2-7	TRBV6-5	medium-sized	TGTGCCAGCAGGCCCCCGGGACAGGGGGCCTGGGAGCAGTACTTC	CASRPPGQGAWEQYF
NA	TRBJ1-1	TRBV10-2	once	TGCGCCAGCAGGGTCACGAACACTGAAGCTTTCTTT	CASRVTNTEAFF
NA	TRBJ2-3	TRBV19	NA	TGTGCCAGTAGTCCCCGGGGAAGGGGCAGCACAGATACGCAGTATTTT	CASSPRGRGSTDTQYF
NA	TRBJ1-2	TRBV25-1	NA	TGTGCCAGCAGTGCGTCGACAGGACCTAACTATGGCTACACCTTC	CASSASTGPNYGYTF
NA	TRBJ1-5	TRBV6-1	NA	TGTGCCAGCAAGCATAGCAATCAGCCCCAGCATTTT	CASKHSNQPQHF
NA	TRBJ1-2	TRBV5-1	NA	TGCGCCAGCAGCTTGCGCGGGGATCAAGCCTATGGCTACACCTTC	CASSLRGDQAYGYTF
TRBD1	TRBJ1-1	TRBV28	NA	TGTGCCAGCAGTCCCGCGGACAGGGACAACACTGAAGCTTTCTTT	CASSPADRDNTEAFF
TRBD1	TRBJ2-2	TRBV7-9	NA	TGTGCCAGCAGCTTAGCCAGGACAGGGAGGAACACCGGGGAGCTGTTTTTT	CASSLARTGRNTGELFF
TRBD2	TRBJ2-3	TRBV19	NA	TGTGCCAGTAACAAGCGGGGTGCGAGCACAGATACGCAGTATTTT	CASNKRGASTDTQYF
TRBD2	TRBJ2-5	TRBV7-9	NA	TGTGCTAGCAGCCCACTAGCGGGGGGGATCCAAGAGACCCAGTACTTC	CASSPLAGGIQETQYF
NA	TRBJ1-1	TRBV27	NA	TGTGCCAGCAGTGAGATCGGACCCCATCGGGGCAGCACTGAAGCTTTCTTT	CASSEIGPHRGSTEAFF
NA	TRBJ2-3	TRBV5-1	NA	TGCGCCAGCAGACCGGACGGGAGCACAGATACGCAGTATTTT	CASRPDGSTDTQYF
NA	TRBJ1-2	TRBV2	few	TGTGCCAGCCAGGCGGTGACCAGCTATGGCTACACCTTC	CASQAVTSYGYTF
TRBD2	TRBJ2-5	TRBV28	NA	TGTGCCAGCACCGAGGCGGGGGGGTACCAAGAGACCCAGTACTTC	CASTEAGGYQETQYF
NA	TRBJ2-2	TRBV29-1	NA	TGCAGCGCCGGACAGATACCGAACACCGGGGAGCTGTTTTTT	CSAGQIPNTGELFF
NA	TRBJ2-1	TRBV9	NA	TGTGCCAGCAGCGTAGAGTTTATGCGGAGGGAATCCTACAATGAGCAGTTCTTC	CASSVEFMRRESYNEQFF
NA	TRBJ1-1	TRBV9	few	TGTGCCAGCAGCGAGGGGAGCACTGAAGCTTTCTTT	CASSEGSTEAFF
TRBD1	TRBJ2-7	TRBV2	NA	TGTGCCGGACAGGGTTTGGACGAGCAGTACTTC	CAGQGLDEQYF
NA	TRBJ2-7	TRBV5-5	NA	TGTGCCAGCAGCCCGACAGTCGCCTCCTCCTCCGAGCAGTACTTC	CASSPTVASSSEQYF
NA	TRBJ2-2	TRBV19	NA	TGTGCCAGTAGTAGTAGTCGGAGGAACACCGGGGAGCTGTTTTTT	CASSSSRRNTGELFF
NA	TRBJ2-1	TRBV6-5	NA	TGTGCCAGCAAATTTACCGAGAGCTCCTACAATGAGCAGTTCTTC	CASKFTESSYNEQFF
NA	TRBJ2-5	TRBV2	NA	TGTGCCAGCAGTGAACACAGAGGAGGGCAAGAGACCCAGTACTTC	CASSEHRGGQETQYF
TRBD1	TRBJ1-5	TRBV6-1	NA	TGTGCCAGCAGTGTCACAGGGGATCAGCCCCAGCATTTT	CASSVTGDQPQHF
NA	TRBJ2-7	TRBV11-2	NA	TGTGCCAGCAGCGCGTCCGGGACTGCTCCATACGAGCAGTACTTC	CASSASGTAPYEQYF
TRBD1	TRBJ1-4	TRBV18	NA	TGTGCCAGCTCACCGAAGACAGGGTGGAGTGAAAAACTGTTTTTT	CASSPKTGWSEKLFF
NA	TRBJ1-2	TRBV28	NA	TGTGCCAGCAGTTTACCGACCATCCAGGGCCCCCTTAACTATGGCTACACCTTC	CASSLPTIQGPLNYGYTF
TRBD2	TRBJ2-1	TRBV15	NA	TGTGCCACGAGCGGGGGATCCTACAATGAGCAGTTCTTC	CATSGGSYNEQFF
NA	TRBJ2-7	TRBV15	NA	TGTGCCACCAGCAGATGGGGAAGCAACTACGAGCAGTACTTC	CATSRWGSNYEQYF
NA	TRBJ1-1	TRBV12-5	NA	TGTGCTAGTGGACGCGACGGGTGGGACACTGAAGCTTTCTTT	CASGRDGWDTEAFF
NA	TRBJ2-5	TRBV6-1	NA	TGTGCCAGCAGTGAGACCCGGGAGACCCAGTACTTC	CASSETRETQYF
NA	TRBJ2-7	TRBV9	NA	TGTGCCAGCAGCGTAGGGGCCTGCTCCTACGAGCAGTACTTC	CASSVGACSYEQYF
NA	TRBJ2-5	TRBV5-4	NA	TGTGCCAGCAGGCTGGGCCAGGTAGAGACCCAGTACTTC	CASRLGQVETQYF
TRBD1	TRBJ2-3	TRBV9	NA	TGTGCCAGCAGCGTATCATTGGCCACAGGGGTGTGGGGCCGGGACACAGATACGCAGTATTTT	CASSVSLATGVWGRDTDTQYF
NA	TRBJ2-3	TRBV7-5	NA	TGTGCCAGAAGCCCAGTGGGCGGGAGCACAGATACGCAGTATTTT	CARSPVGGSTDTQYF
NA	TRBJ1-6	TRBV9	once	TGTGCCAGCAGCGAGGAATATTCACCCCTCCACTTT	CASSEEYSPLHF
NA	TRBJ2-1	TRBV11-1	NA	TGTGCCAGCAGCTTGGGGAGTTACAATGAGCAGTTCTTC	CASSLGSYNEQFF
NA	TRBJ1-1	TRBV4-2	NA	TGTGCCAGCAGCCAAGATAGGGGGGCCGTGACTGAAGCTTTCTTT	CASSQDRGAVTEAFF